The 29 T cell receptor beta chains reported below all come from one sample, sequenced in a study of blood T cell repertoires in COVID-19. Measured with immunoSEQ multiplex PCR; TCRdb has only the in-frame clones, and not every one. The sample has tens of thousands of clones, 85% to 95% seen once. Sequenced sample: peripheral blood. All receptors derive from a human donor in a cohort sampled during active COVID-19.

The chain combines TRBV7-9 with TRBJ2-7; 14 nucleotides match TRBD2. Germline trimming cut 8 bases from V and 5 bases from J; bases unmatched to any gene: 5. Germline assignment: CDR1 SEHNR and CDR2 FQNEAQ (reference sequence). The CDR3 has 14 residues. The CDR3 is CASGQGLAGDEQYF. CDR3 DNA: TGTGCCAGCGGCCAGGGACTAGCGGGAGACGAGCAGTACTTC.

This chain links TRBV7-6 with TRBJ2-7, with 7 positions matching TRBD1. CDR1 SGHVS and CDR2 FNYEAQ come from the germline V gene. J lost 3 bases, V lost 5 bases, and 7 bases had no gene match. The CDR3 runs to 14 residues. CDR3 bases: TGTGCCAGCAGCGTGGACAGGATACACTACGAGCAGTACTTC. Translated: CASSVDRIHYEQYF.

By proportion, this clone is medium-sized. The chain employs TRBV5-4 and TRBJ2-3; D gene unclear. Deletions cut 1 base from V and 0 bases from J, with 24 bases between. From germline, CDR1 is SGHNT and CDR2 YYREEE (reference sequence). The length of the CDR3 is 20 residues. CDR3 nucleotide sequence: TGTGCCAGCAGCTTGATTTTAACGCAGTACACCCAGATAAGCACAGATACGCAGTATTTT. Translating it yields CASSLILTQYTQISTDTQYF. Filled out from reference TRBV5-4 and TRBJ2-3, the complete variable domain reads ETGVTQSPTHLIKTRGQQVTLRCSSQSGHNTVSWYQQALGQGPQFIFQYYREEENGRGNFPPRFSGLQFPNYSSELNVNALELDDSALYLCASSLILTQYTQISTDTQYFGPGTRLTVL.

This chain joins TRBV14 and TRBJ1-4, with D tentatively TRBD1 (6 bases). The V gene lost 4 bases and the J gene lost 8 bases, with 20 bases spanning the gap. This CDR3 comprises 16 residues. CDR1 is SGHDN, CDR2 FVKESK, per germline. The CDR3 nucleotides are TGTGCCAGCAGCCCAGAGACGCAGGGGCCGGACGAAAAACTGTTTTTT. Its translation is CASSPETQGPDEKLFF.

The J gene is TRBJ2-3, the V gene TRBV5-1; 10 bases fit TRBD2. Per the germline V gene, CDR1 is SGHRS and CDR2 is YFSETQ. The CDR3 consists of 16 residues. After removal of 0 bases from V and 5 bases from J, the junction contained 6 bases not matched to a gene. This CDR3 reads CASSLGLAGAGDTQYF. The CDR3 nucleotides read TGCGCCAGCAGCTTGGGTCTAGCGGGGGCGGGAGATACGCAGTATTTT.

The rearrangement links TRBV5-1 to TRBJ1-2, with 8 bases that match TRBD1. CDR3 length: 14 amino acids. Germline lookup yields CDR1 SGHRS and CDR2 YFSETQ. The ends lost 4 bases at V and 5 bases at J; junction bases unmatched: 7. DNA for the CDR3: TGCGCCAGCAGCACGGACAGGGAAACATATGGCTACACCTTC. It yields the protein CASSTDRETYGYTF.

This rearrangement joins TRBV11-2 to TRBJ1-2; no definite D call. The CDR3 covers 14 residues. Germline V gives CDR1 SGHAT, CDR2 FQNNGV. The V and J ends lost 5 bases and 3 bases respectively, with 13 bases between them. The CDR3 DNA reads as TGTGCCAGCAGCCCTCTTAATCCCTACTATGGCTACACCTTC. This translates into CASSPLNPYYGYTF.

This rearrangement joins TRBV5-3 to TRBJ2-3; D is perhaps TRBD1 (6 bases). TRBV5-3 is filed as an ORF, its function uncertain. The CDR3 spans 16 residues. V was trimmed by 4 bases and J by 0 bases, leaving 15 bases between them. The CDR3 is CARSPRTATSTDTQYF. CDR3 nucleotide sequence: TGTGCCAGAAGCCCACGGACAGCAACTAGCACAGATACGCAGTATTTT.

This clone was counted a single time. The chain joins TRBV29-1 to TRBJ1-1, with 8 bases fitting TRBD1. The CDR3 runs to 14 residues. V was pared by 1 base and J by 4 bases, with 5 bases of the junction left unmatched. CDR1 and CDR2 from the germline V gene are SQVTM and ANQGSEA. The CDR3 DNA follows: TGCAGCGTTGAAGTTGTGACAGGGGCCACTGAAGCTTTCTTT. Protein: CSVEVVTGATEAFF.

The V call is TRBV27, the J call TRBJ1-2; TRBD1 agrees at 9 bases. This CDR3 contains 15 residues. V shed 2 bases, J shed 8 bases, and the junction held 9 bases outside the gene matches. The germline CDR1 and CDR2 sequences are MNHEY and SMNVEV (reference sequence). The CDR3 DNA sequence: TGTGCCAGCAGTTTAGTCATGGGGACAGGGATAGGCTACACCTTC. Amino acids: CASSLVMGTGIGYTF.

The chain has TRBV27 and TRBJ2-7; a possible D gene is TRBD2 (6 bases). V was trimmed by 0 bases and J by 4 bases, leaving 7 bases between them. The CDR3 consists of 13 residues. Germline V gene data show CDR1 as MNHEY and CDR2 as SMNVEV (reference sequence). The CDR3 reads CASSLSGGYEQYF. For the CDR3, the DNA is TGTGCCAGCAGTTTATCGGGGGGATACGAGCAGTACTTC.

The J gene is TRBJ2-1, the V gene TRBV4-1; 9 bases are a match to TRBD2. Looked up from germline, CDR1 is MGHRA and CDR2 is YSYEKL. The V gene end was trimmed by 3 bases and the J gene end by 7 bases; junction bases not matched to a gene: 10. The CDR3 length is 16 residues. The CDR3 is CASSHVAGVGRNEQFF. CDR3 nucleotide sequence: TGCGCCAGCAGCCATGTAGCGGGGGTCGGGAGGAATGAGCAGTTCTTC.

For this clone: The junction shows a germline mismatch at one end, possibly a read error. The J gene is TRBJ2-7, the V gene TRBV29-1, with a weak D call TRBD2 (6 bases). Germline CDR1 is SQVTM and CDR2 is ANQGSEA. CDR3 size: 12 residues. This chain's CDR3 is CSVGWDSDEQYF. DNA of the CDR3: TGCAGCGTAGGTTGGGACTCCGACGAGCAGTACTTC.

This chain links TRBV4-1 with TRBJ2-7; a weak D match, TRBD2 (6 bases). This CDR3 spans 17 amino acids. Germline lookup yields CDR1 MGHRA and CDR2 YSYEKL. Trimming removed 1 base at V and 2 bases at J, with 18 bases between. The chain's CDR3 is CASSQGGGAFRAYEQYF. The CDR3, as DNA: TGCGCCAGCAGCCAAGGAGGAGGGGCCTTTAGGGCCTACGAGCAGTACTTC.

The chain couples TRBV19 to TRBJ2-5, with 10 bases matching TRBD1. The V segment lost 6 bases and the J segment 3 bases; nucleotides outside the gene matches: 7. Germline-derived CDR1 and CDR2 are LNHDA and SQIVND (reference sequence). CDR3 length equals 15 residues. CDR3 in DNA: TGTGCCAGTAGAAATCCCGGGACAGGGGAAGAGACCCAGTACTTC. Encoded protein: CASRNPGTGEETQYF.

In this sample, this clone turned up once. The chain links TRBV7-9 to TRBJ2-2, with 13 nucleotides matching TRBD2. Trimming took 5 bases from V and 7 from J; bases not matched to a gene: 7. In germline, CDR1 is SEHNR, CDR2 FQNEAQ (reference sequence). The CDR3 length is 16 residues. The CDR3 loop is CASSRGLAGLVGELFF. CDR3 coding DNA: TGTGCCAGCAGCCGGGGACTAGCGGGACTAGTCGGGGAGCTGTTTTTT.

DNA of the CDR3: TGCAGCGTCACCCCTCCAGCGGGAGTTCCTCCCGGGGAGCTGTTTTTT. Protein sequence: CSVTPPAGVPPGELFF. The chain couples TRBV29-1 to TRBJ2-2, with 8 positions matching TRBD2. The CDR3 is made up of 16 amino acids. Trimming cost V 6 bases and J 6 bases; bases outside gene matches: 15. Germline V gene lookup returns CDR1 SQVTM and CDR2 ANQGSEA.

The V and J genes are TRBV6-5 and TRBJ1-1; D is possibly TRBD1 (6 bases). CDR1 is MNHEY and CDR2 is SVGAGI in the germline V gene. This CDR3 is built from 13 residues. V was pared by 10 bases and J by 1 base, with 13 bases between. CDR3 nucleotide sequence: TGTGCCATTCAGGGGAAGGAGAACACTGAAGCTTTCTTT. Its translation: CAIQGKENTEAFF.

The V call is TRBV18, the J call TRBJ2-7, with TRBD1 matching over 9 bases. J was trimmed by 3 bases and V by 3 bases; bases with no gene match: 6. Germline CDR1 and CDR2: KGHSH and LQKENI. The CDR3 spans 15 residues. The CDR3 DNA follows: TGTGCCAGCTCACCCGGGGACAGGGTCGGCTACGAGCAGTACTTC. It is translated as CASSPGDRVGYEQYF.

The chain uses TRBV6-1 and TRBJ1-1; D possibly corresponds to TRBD1 (6 bases). This CDR3 has 13 amino acids. CDR1 is MNHNS and CDR2 is SASEGT in the germline V gene. Trimming left V 3 bases short and J 7 bases short, with 12 bases between. The CDR3 region is CASSDRGRNEAFF. CDR3 DNA: TGTGCCAGCAGTGACAGGGGCCGAAATGAAGCTTTCTTT.

This chain links TRBV5-1 with TRBJ2-1; 10 bases match TRBD1. V dropped 4 bases and J dropped 3; count of bases not matched to a gene: 4. CDR3 length: 15 residues. CDR1 SGHRS and CDR2 YFSETQ come from the germline V gene. The CDR3: CASSGQGVIYNEQFF. The CDR3, as DNA: TGCGCCAGCAGCGGACAGGGGGTAATCTACAATGAGCAGTTCTTC. The full variable domain, completed using reference TRBV5-1 and TRBJ2-1, is KAGVTQTPRYLIKTRGQQVTLSCSPISGHRSVSWYQQTPGQGLQFLFEYFSETQRNKGNFPGRFSGRQFSNSRSEMNVSTLELGDSALYLCASSGQGVIYNEQFFGPGTRLTVL.

V is TRBV7-9 and J is TRBJ2-7, with TRBD1 matching over 9 bases. The CDR3 runs to 15 residues. V trimming: 6 bases; J trimming: 0 bases; junction bases outside the gene matches: 6. Germline CDR1 SEHNR, CDR2 FQNEAQ (reference sequence). CDR3 region: CASRHGQGSSYEQYF. Written as DNA, the CDR3 is TGTGCCAGCAGGCATGGACAGGGGAGCTCCTACGAGCAGTACTTC. Full variable domain (remainder filled in from reference TRBV7-9 and TRBJ2-7): DTGVSQNPRHKITKRGQNVTFRCDPISEHNRLYWYRQTLGQGPEFLTYFQNEAQLEKSRLLSDRFSAERPKGSFSTLEIQRTEQGDSAMYLCASRHGQGSSYEQYFGPGTRLTVT.

This clone was seen once. CDR3 in DNA: TGTGCCAGCAGTGACTCTCAGGAACCGGCAGATACGCAGTATTTT. Translating it yields CASSDSQEPADTQYF. The genes are TRBV6-4 and TRBJ2-3; unclear D gene. V lost 0 bases to trimming and J lost 4 bases, with 11 bases between them. Germline V gene data show CDR1 as MRHNA and CDR2 as SNTAGT. CDR3 length equals 15 residues.

The chain combines TRBV7-6 with TRBJ2-2; 7 bases align to TRBD1. The junction had 6 bases not matched to a gene; V was cut back by 5 bases and J by 0 bases. Germline V gene data show CDR1 as SGHVS and CDR2 as FNYEAQ. The length of the CDR3 is 16 residues. Written as DNA, the CDR3 is TGTGCCAGCAGCCAAGGGGGACAGACGAACACCGGGGAGCTGTTTTTT. Its protein product is CASSQGGQTNTGELFF.

With respect to this clone: Because the CDR3's place on the DNA is in doubt, the DNA is left out and the CDR3 is given as listed by TCRdb. This chain links TRBV4-1 with TRBJ2-7; the DNA was not used to check the table's D call, TRBD1. The CDR3 contains 16 residues when both ends are counted. CDR1 and CDR2 from the germline V gene are MGHRA and YSYEKL. This CDR3 is CASSQDSGQGMGEQYF.

This clone occurred once. The chain carries TRBV25-1 and TRBJ1-3, with no clear D. Germline CDR1 MGHDK, CDR2 SYGVNS. V was cut by 6 bases and J by 4 bases, with 13 bases left in between. The CDR3 extends over 14 amino acids. Here the CDR3 DNA reads TGTGCCAGCAGGGGCTTCGGGGAGGGAAACACCATATATTTT. This translates into CASRGFGEGNTIYF.

This chain uses TRBV12-3 or TRBV12-4 with TRBJ1-2, with D perhaps TRBD1 (6 bases). The CDR3 length is 12 residues. Between the trimmed V and J ends, which lost 5 bases and 4 bases, there was a span of 8 bases. The CDR3 loop reads CASSPDSYGYTF. CDR3 DNA: TGTGCCAGCAGTCCGGACAGCTATGGCTACACCTTC.

The gene calls are TRBV7-8 and TRBJ2-3; 8 positions agree with TRBD1. Germline V gene sequence: CDR1 SGHVS, CDR2 FQNEAQ. This CDR3 is built from 16 residues. Trimming removed 5 bases from V and 3 bases from J; junction bases left unmatched: 10. CDR3 in amino acids: CASSLTLTGVTDTQYF. The CDR3 coding sequence is TGTGCCAGCAGCCTAACCTTGACAGGGGTTACAGATACGCAGTATTTT.

This clone has a handful of counts. This chain uses TRBV2 with TRBJ1-2; weak D call: TRBD1 (5 bases). This CDR3 is 11 amino acids long. Germline lookup yields CDR1 SNHLY and CDR2 FYNNEI. Trimming shortened V by 3 bases and J by 9 bases, and 8 bases separated the two germline ends. CDR3: CASSEGGSYTF. The CDR3 DNA sequence: TGTGCCAGCAGTGAGGGGGGGAGCTACACCTTC.